These T cell receptor beta chains were read from a single sample in a study of blood T cell repertoires in COVID-19. Repertoires were generated with immunoSEQ multiplex PCR, while TCRdb's copy carries only in-frame clones and drops some. The sample lists hundreds of thousands of clones, 80% to 90% occurring once. The sequencing sample was made of PBMCs or T cells enriched from blood (not recorded which). The receptors were sampled from a woman under 30 who had recovered from COVID-19. The CDR3 runs from the conserved cysteine through the conserved F or W. Each record gives: V gene, J gene, D gene, CDR3 length, clone size, CDR3 protein, CDR3 DNA. The D gene is left open where the match is weak. Rows may omit the clone size; those that give it use once, few, many or a size class.

v_call: TRBV9; j_call: TRBJ2-2; d_call: .; cdr3_length: 14; clone_size: .; cdr3_aa: CASSPGQNTGELFF; cdr3_nt: TGTGCCAGCAGCCCCGGACAGAACACCGGGGAGCTGTTTTTT
v_call: TRBV7-2; j_call: TRBJ2-3; d_call: .; cdr3_length: 14; clone_size: .; cdr3_aa: CASSLGPYTDTQYF; cdr3_nt: TGTGCCAGCAGCTTAGGGCCGTACACAGATACGCAGTATTTT
v_call: TRBV13; j_call: TRBJ2-3; d_call: .; cdr3_length: 15; clone_size: .; cdr3_aa: CASSLRAPGADTQYF; cdr3_nt: TGTGCCAGCAGCTTACGGGCCCCAGGGGCAGATACGCAGTATTTT
v_call: TRBV7-9; j_call: TRBJ1-1; d_call: .; cdr3_length: 14; clone_size: .; cdr3_aa: CASSLGREGAEAFF; cdr3_nt: TGTGCCAGCAGCTTAGGGAGGGAGGGGGCTGAAGCTTTCTTT
v_call: TRBV3-1/TRBV3-2; j_call: TRBJ2-1; d_call: TRBD1; cdr3_length: 14; clone_size: .; cdr3_aa: CASRQGPSYNEQFF; cdr3_nt: TGTGCCAGCAGACAGGGGCCCTCCTACAATGAGCAGTTCTTC
v_call: TRBV6-1; j_call: TRBJ1-4; d_call: TRBD1; cdr3_length: 16; clone_size: .; cdr3_aa: CASSGGTDRLNEKLFF; cdr3_nt: TGTGCCAGCAGTGGGGGGACAGACCGACTTAATGAAAAACTGTTTTTT
v_call: TRBV6-5; j_call: TRBJ1-5; d_call: TRBD1; cdr3_length: 14; clone_size: .; cdr3_aa: CASRLTGDNQPQHF; cdr3_nt: TGTGCCAGCAGATTAACAGGGGACAATCAGCCCCAGCATTTT
v_call: TRBV11-2; j_call: TRBJ1-5; d_call: .; cdr3_length: 16; clone_size: .; cdr3_aa: CASSLELTGGGQPQHF; cdr3_nt: TGTGCCAGCAGCTTAGAGTTAACGGGAGGCGGCCAGCCCCAGCATTTT
v_call: TRBV11-2; j_call: TRBJ1-1; d_call: TRBD1; cdr3_length: 14; clone_size: .; cdr3_aa: CASSLGDRTDGAFF; cdr3_nt: TGTGCCAGCAGTCTAGGGGACAGGACGGACGGAGCTTTCTTT
v_call: TRBV9; j_call: TRBJ1-1; d_call: .; cdr3_length: 14; clone_size: .; cdr3_aa: CASSPRAMNTEAFF; cdr3_nt: TGTGCCAGCAGCCCCAGGGCTATGAACACTGAAGCTTTCTTT
v_call: TRBV5-4; j_call: TRBJ2-7; d_call: TRBD1; cdr3_length: 16; clone_size: .; cdr3_aa: CASSYSVTGGSYEQYF; cdr3_nt: TGTGCCAGCAGCTACAGCGTGACAGGGGGATCGTACGAGCAGTACTTC
v_call: TRBV27; j_call: TRBJ2-2; d_call: .; cdr3_length: 14; clone_size: .; cdr3_aa: CASSSSGLTGELFF; cdr3_nt: TGTGCCAGCAGCTCCAGCGGACTCACCGGGGAGCTGTTTTTT
v_call: TRBV30; j_call: TRBJ1-2; d_call: .; cdr3_length: 13; clone_size: .; cdr3_aa: CAWSSGVGYGYTF; cdr3_nt: TGTGCCTGGAGTTCCGGGGTTGGTTATGGCTACACCTTC
v_call: TRBV27; j_call: TRBJ2-3; d_call: .; cdr3_length: 15; clone_size: .; cdr3_aa: CASSLGSRIRDTQYF; cdr3_nt: TGTGCCAGCAGTTTGGGTTCCAGGATACGGGATACGCAGTATTTT
v_call: TRBV12-3/TRBV12-4; j_call: TRBJ1-1; d_call: .; cdr3_length: 13; clone_size: .; cdr3_aa: CASNPGQYTEAFF; cdr3_nt: TGTGCCAGCAACCCAGGACAGTACACTGAAGCTTTCTTT
v_call: TRBV18; j_call: TRBJ2-1; d_call: .; cdr3_length: 12; clone_size: once; cdr3_aa: CASSPLQGARIF; cdr3_nt: TGTGCCAGCTCACCGCTACAGGGCGCAAGGATCTTC
v_call: TRBV6-5; j_call: TRBJ1-5; d_call: .; cdr3_length: 12; clone_size: .; cdr3_aa: CASTDSVGPQHF; cdr3_nt: TGTGCCAGCACCGACAGCGTGGGGCCCCAGCATTTT
v_call: TRBV19; j_call: TRBJ1-1; d_call: .; cdr3_length: 13; clone_size: .; cdr3_aa: CASQGDLNTEAFF; cdr3_nt: TGTGCCAGTCAGGGTGACCTTAACACTGAAGCTTTCTTT
v_call: TRBV24-1; j_call: TRBJ1-1; d_call: .; cdr3_length: 11; clone_size: few; cdr3_aa: CATSVGREAFF; cdr3_nt: TGTGCCACCAGTGTAGGGAGGGAGGCTTTCTTT
v_call: TRBV25-1; j_call: TRBJ2-5; d_call: .; cdr3_length: 14; clone_size: .; cdr3_aa: CASSLEGGSKTQYF; cdr3_nt: TGTGCCAGCAGCTTGGAGGGGGGGTCGAAGACCCAGTACTTC
v_call: TRBV12-3/TRBV12-4; j_call: TRBJ1-3; d_call: TRBD1; cdr3_length: 13; clone_size: few; cdr3_aa: CASRDRAGNTIYF; cdr3_nt: TGTGCCAGCAGAGACAGGGCGGGAAACACCATATATTTT
v_call: TRBV5-1; j_call: TRBJ1-4; d_call: .; cdr3_length: 13; clone_size: .; cdr3_aa: CASSLGAREKLFF; cdr3_nt: TGCGCCAGCAGCTTAGGGGCTCGGGAAAAACTGTTTTTT
v_call: TRBV29-1; j_call: TRBJ2-1; d_call: .; cdr3_length: 16; clone_size: many; cdr3_aa: CSVEGLTGRGYNEQFF; cdr3_nt: TGCAGCGTTGAAGGCCTGACAGGCAGGGGATACAATGAGCAGTTCTTC
v_call: TRBV3-1/TRBV3-2; j_call: TRBJ2-7; d_call: .; cdr3_length: 15; clone_size: few; cdr3_aa: CASSQGQQVSYEQYF; cdr3_nt: TGTGCCAGCAGCCAAGGACAGCAAGTTTCCTACGAGCAGTACTTC
v_call: TRBV5-1; j_call: TRBJ2-3; d_call: TRBD2; cdr3_length: 15; clone_size: .; cdr3_aa: CASSSGTSLTDTQYF; cdr3_nt: TGCGCCAGCAGCTCCGGGACTAGTCTAACAGATACGCAGTATTTT
v_call: TRBV19; j_call: TRBJ2-2; d_call: TRBD2; cdr3_length: 14; clone_size: .; cdr3_aa: CASRTGLAGGELFF; cdr3_nt: TGTGCCAGTAGGACGGGACTAGCGGGCGGGGAGCTGTTTTTT
v_call: TRBV3-1/TRBV3-2; j_call: TRBJ2-1; d_call: TRBD1; cdr3_length: 15; clone_size: .; cdr3_aa: CASSQPGQGYNEQFF; cdr3_nt: TGTGCCAGCAGCCAACCCGGACAGGGTTACAATGAGCAGTTCTTC
v_call: TRBV27; j_call: TRBJ2-3; d_call: TRBD2; cdr3_length: 16; clone_size: .; cdr3_aa: CASSEGTSGFSDTQYF; cdr3_nt: TGTGCCAGCAGTGAAGGGACTAGCGGTTTCAGCGATACGCAGTATTTT
v_call: TRBV6-1; j_call: TRBJ1-2; d_call: TRBD1; cdr3_length: 16; clone_size: .; cdr3_aa: CASSGFIRDSNYGYTF; cdr3_nt: TGTGCCAGCAGTGGCTTCATCCGGGACAGTAACTATGGCTACACCTTC
v_call: TRBV5-4; j_call: TRBJ1-2; d_call: TRBD1; cdr3_length: 14; clone_size: .; cdr3_aa: CASSVTGDVYGYTF; cdr3_nt: TGTGCCAGCAGCGTGACAGGGGACGTTTATGGCTACACCTTC
v_call: TRBV2; j_call: TRBJ1-2; d_call: .; cdr3_length: 15; clone_size: few; cdr3_aa: CASSVSSRANYGYTF; cdr3_nt: TGTGCCAGCAGTGTGTCCAGTCGGGCTAACTATGGCTACACCTTC
v_call: TRBV7-3; j_call: TRBJ1-2; d_call: TRBD1; cdr3_length: 14; clone_size: .; cdr3_aa: CASSLTSTGNGYTF; cdr3_nt: TGTGCCAGCAGCTTAACGTCGACAGGGAATGGCTACACCTTC
v_call: TRBV6-5; j_call: TRBJ1-3; d_call: .; cdr3_length: 16; clone_size: .; cdr3_aa: CASSYDSLISGNTIYF; cdr3_nt: TGTGCCAGCAGTTACGACAGCCTAATCTCTGGAAACACCATATATTTT
v_call: TRBV4-1; j_call: TRBJ1-1; d_call: .; cdr3_length: 14; clone_size: .; cdr3_aa: CASRPLLKGGGAFF; cdr3_nt: TGCGCCAGCAGACCACTACTCAAGGGGGGGGGAGCTTTCTTT
v_call: TRBV12-3/TRBV12-4; j_call: TRBJ1-2; d_call: .; cdr3_length: 12; clone_size: .; cdr3_aa: CASSLLVSGYTF; cdr3_nt: TGTGCCAGCAGTTTATTGGTTAGCGGCTACACCTTC
v_call: TRBV5-1; j_call: TRBJ2-1; d_call: TRBD1; cdr3_length: 14; clone_size: .; cdr3_aa: CASSLEGQYNEQFF; cdr3_nt: TGCGCCAGCAGCTTGGAGGGACAGTACAATGAGCAGTTCTTC
v_call: TRBV19; j_call: TRBJ1-3; d_call: TRBD1; cdr3_length: 14; clone_size: .; cdr3_aa: CAAMAGGSGNTIYF; cdr3_nt: TGTGCCGCAATGGCAGGGGGCTCTGGAAACACCATATATTTT
v_call: TRBV24-1; j_call: TRBJ2-3; d_call: TRBD2; cdr3_length: 14; clone_size: once; cdr3_aa: CATSGGGSVDTQYF; cdr3_nt: TGTGCCACCAGTGGCGGGGGTAGCGTAGATACGCAGTATTTT
v_call: TRBV6-5; j_call: TRBJ2-1; d_call: TRBD2; cdr3_length: 14; clone_size: .; cdr3_aa: CASTGSGGYNEQFF; cdr3_nt: TGTGCCAGCACGGGTAGCGGGGGCTACAATGAGCAGTTCTTC
v_call: TRBV29-1; j_call: TRBJ2-1; d_call: .; cdr3_length: 12; clone_size: .; cdr3_aa: CSSRGSSDEQFF; cdr3_nt: TGCAGCTCCCGAGGCAGCTCGGATGAGCAGTTCTTC
v_call: TRBV29-1; j_call: TRBJ2-2; d_call: TRBD2; cdr3_length: 16; clone_size: .; cdr3_aa: CSAARLAGTDTGELFF; cdr3_nt: TGCAGCGCCGCGAGACTAGCGGGGACCGACACCGGGGAGCTGTTTTTT
v_call: TRBV27; j_call: TRBJ1-2; d_call: .; cdr3_length: 13; clone_size: few; cdr3_aa: CASSPIGNYGYTF; cdr3_nt: TGTGCCAGCAGTCCCATCGGTAACTATGGCTACACCTTC
v_call: TRBV4-1; j_call: TRBJ1-4; d_call: TRBD1; cdr3_length: 15; clone_size: .; cdr3_aa: CASSQVETGNEKLFF; cdr3_nt: TGCGCCAGCAGCCAAGTGGAGACAGGGAATGAAAAACTGTTTTTT
v_call: TRBV4-1; j_call: TRBJ1-4; d_call: .; cdr3_length: 15; clone_size: .; cdr3_aa: CASSQVMVGAEKLFF; cdr3_nt: TGCGCCAGCAGCCAAGTTATGGTGGGGGCTGAAAAACTGTTTTTT
v_call: TRBV6-5; j_call: TRBJ1-2; d_call: .; cdr3_length: 15; clone_size: .; cdr3_aa: CASSSSHGGSYGYTF; cdr3_nt: TGTGCCAGCAGCTCTAGCCACGGGGGATCCTATGGCTACACCTTC
v_call: TRBV5-1; j_call: TRBJ1-1; d_call: TRBD1; cdr3_length: 15; clone_size: .; cdr3_aa: CASSFGDRGMAEAFF; cdr3_nt: TGCGCCAGCAGCTTCGGTGACAGGGGAATGGCTGAAGCTTTCTTT
v_call: TRBV19; j_call: TRBJ1-6; d_call: .; cdr3_length: 18; clone_size: .; cdr3_aa: CASSPGTALESYNSPLHF; cdr3_nt: TGTGCCAGTAGCCCCGGGACTGCCCTGGAGTCCTATAATTCACCCCTCCACTTT
v_call: TRBV6-5; j_call: TRBJ1-6; d_call: TRBD1; cdr3_length: 16; clone_size: .; cdr3_aa: CASSYSTTGDNSPLHF; cdr3_nt: TGTGCCAGCAGTTACTCGACGACAGGGGATAATTCACCCCTCCACTTT
v_call: TRBV5-6; j_call: TRBJ2-5; d_call: TRBD1; cdr3_length: 16; clone_size: .; cdr3_aa: CASSLLGQGMSETQYF; cdr3_nt: TGTGCCAGCAGCTTGCTGGGACAGGGTATGAGTGAGACCCAGTACTTC
v_call: TRBV9; j_call: TRBJ2-7; d_call: .; cdr3_length: 14; clone_size: .; cdr3_aa: CASSVDHSSYEQYF; cdr3_nt: TGTGCCAGCAGCGTAGATCACAGCTCCTACGAGCAGTACTTC
v_call: TRBV11-3; j_call: TRBJ2-7; d_call: .; cdr3_length: 15; clone_size: .; cdr3_aa: CASSLDARTAGEQYF; cdr3_nt: TGTGCCAGCAGCTTAGATGCCCGGACGGCGGGAGAGCAGTACTTC
v_call: TRBV12-3/TRBV12-4; j_call: TRBJ1-1; d_call: .; cdr3_length: 13; clone_size: .; cdr3_aa: CASSLAGDTEAFF; cdr3_nt: TGTGCCAGCAGTTTGGCGGGGGACACTGAAGCTTTCTTT
v_call: TRBV5-1; j_call: TRBJ2-5; d_call: .; cdr3_length: 13; clone_size: .; cdr3_aa: CASSVRGQETQYF; cdr3_nt: TGCGCCAGCAGCGTTCGGGGGCAAGAGACCCAGTACTTC
v_call: TRBV28; j_call: TRBJ2-7; d_call: .; cdr3_length: 12; clone_size: .; cdr3_aa: CASSFFGYEQYF; cdr3_nt: TGTGCCAGCAGTTTTTTCGGCTACGAGCAGTACTTC